This TCR beta chain was obtained from a study of CD8+CD57+ T cells in acquired aplastic anemia. Study-level background: On average, sorted CD4+ and CD8+ cells gave approximately 3 ug of DNA. Healthy donors averaged around 10 million reads for CD4+ cells.

The table lists this clonotype with many counts. This CDR3 contains 13 residues. The V gene's germline CDR1 is SNHLY and CDR2 FYNNEI. V gave up 10 bases and J gave up 5 bases, with 17 bases separating them. Template material for TCR beta VDJ and CDR3 profiling consisted of genomic DNA. TCRdb processed the reads anew with MiXCR; each CDR3 protein has one entry. In the table there are 200,000 to 250,000 distinct CDR3 sequences, 34% of which are singletons. The source material was sorted CD4+, CD8+, or CD8+CD57+ T cells (not recorded which) from PBMCs. The chain is built from TRBV2 and TRBJ2-5; TRBD1 might be the D (6 bases). This sequence originates from a human donor in good health, serving as a control. The CDR3 spells CATPSGHKETQYF. CDR3 nucleotides: TGTGCCACTCCCTCGGGACATAAGGAGACCCAGTACTTC.